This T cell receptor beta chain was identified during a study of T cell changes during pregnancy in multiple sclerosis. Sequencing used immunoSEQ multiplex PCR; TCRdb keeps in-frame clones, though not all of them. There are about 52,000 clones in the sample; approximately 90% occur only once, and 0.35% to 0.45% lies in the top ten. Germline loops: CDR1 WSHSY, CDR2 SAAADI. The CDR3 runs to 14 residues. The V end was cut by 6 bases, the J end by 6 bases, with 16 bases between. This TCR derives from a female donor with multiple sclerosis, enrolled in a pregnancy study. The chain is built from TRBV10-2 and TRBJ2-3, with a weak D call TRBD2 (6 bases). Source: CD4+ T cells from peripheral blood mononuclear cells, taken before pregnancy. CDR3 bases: TGCGCCAGCAGGACTAGTGACCCGGGGGATACGCAGTATTTT. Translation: CASRTSDPGDTQYF.